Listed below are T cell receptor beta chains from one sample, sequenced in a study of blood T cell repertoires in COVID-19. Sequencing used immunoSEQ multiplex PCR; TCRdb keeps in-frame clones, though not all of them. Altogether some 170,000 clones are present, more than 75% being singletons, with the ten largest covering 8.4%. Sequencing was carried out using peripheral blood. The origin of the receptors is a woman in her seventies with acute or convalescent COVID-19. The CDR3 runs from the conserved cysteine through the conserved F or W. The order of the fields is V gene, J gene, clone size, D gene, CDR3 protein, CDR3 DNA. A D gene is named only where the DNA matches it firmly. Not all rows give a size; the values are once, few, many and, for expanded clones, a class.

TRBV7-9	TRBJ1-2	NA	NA	CASSPDYRPYGYTF	TGTGCCAGCAGCCCCGATTACAGGCCATATGGCTACACCTTC
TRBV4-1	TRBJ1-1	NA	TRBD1	CASSLTGGRTEAFF	TGCGCCAGCAGCCTTACAGGGGGCCGGACTGAAGCTTTCTTT
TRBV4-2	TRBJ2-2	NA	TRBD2	CASSRGGRPEDTGELFF	TGTGCCAGCAGCCGCGGGGGGCGCCCCGAGGACACCGGGGAGCTGTTTTTT
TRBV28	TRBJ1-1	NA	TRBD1	CASSLGGTGSNTEAFF	TGTGCCAGCAGTTTAGGGGGGACAGGGTCGAACACTGAAGCTTTCTTT
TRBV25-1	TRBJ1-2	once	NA	CASSEARGFGGYTF	TGTGCCAGCAGTGAAGCTAGGGGGTTCGGAGGCTACACCTTC
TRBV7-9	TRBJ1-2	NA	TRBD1	CASRPNPYRGKNYGYTF	TGTGCCAGCAGACCAAACCCGTACAGGGGAAAGAACTATGGCTACACCTTC
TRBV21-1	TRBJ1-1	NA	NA	CASSIPGWRNTEAFF	TGTGCCAGCAGCATCCCAGGGTGGCGGAACACTGAAGCTTTCTTT
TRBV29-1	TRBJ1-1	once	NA	CSVAVVGDTEAFF	TGCAGCGTTGCCGTGGTAGGGGACACTGAAGCTTTCTTT
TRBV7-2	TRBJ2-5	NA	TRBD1	CASILQTGLETQYF	TGTGCCAGCATCCTTCAGACAGGGTTAGAGACCCAGTACTTC
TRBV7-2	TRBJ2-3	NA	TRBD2	CASSLVAGVISGDTQYF	TGTGCCAGCAGCTTAGTGGCGGGGGTCATTAGTGGAGATACGCAGTATTTT
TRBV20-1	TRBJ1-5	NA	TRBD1	CSASWDRGGSNQPQHF	TGCAGTGCTAGTTGGGACAGGGGCGGTAGCAATCAGCCCCAGCATTTT
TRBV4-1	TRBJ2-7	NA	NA	CASSQDKGDVYYEQYF	TGCGCCAGCAGCCAAGATAAAGGAGACGTCTACTACGAGCAGTACTTC
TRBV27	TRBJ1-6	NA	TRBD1	CASSGGTGPPLHF	TGTGCCAGCAGCGGGGGGACAGGGCCACCCCTCCACTTT
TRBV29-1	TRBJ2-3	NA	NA	CSVGTVTSTDTQYF	TGCAGCGTTGGGACAGTCACTAGCACAGATACGCAGTATTTT
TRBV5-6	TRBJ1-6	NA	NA	CASSLDSYNSPLHF	TGTGCCAGCAGCTTGGACAGCTATAATTCACCCCTCCACTTT
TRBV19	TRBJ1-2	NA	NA	CASTPGPGYGYTF	TGTGCCAGTACCCCCGGTCCAGGCTATGGCTACACCTTC
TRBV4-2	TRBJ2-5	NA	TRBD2	CASSQGTSGGQETQYF	TGTGCCAGCAGCCAAGGGACTAGCGGGGGACAAGAGACCCAGTACTTC
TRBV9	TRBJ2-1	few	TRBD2	CASSERGLAVEQFF	TGTGCCAGCAGCGAAAGGGGACTAGCGGTTGAGCAGTTCTTC
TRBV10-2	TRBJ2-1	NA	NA	CASKNPGVNIQDEQFF	TGCGCCAGCAAGAATCCGGGGGTAAACATACAAGATGAGCAGTTCTTC
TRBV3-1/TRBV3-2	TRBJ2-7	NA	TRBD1	CASSQAGGISYEQYF	TGTGCCAGCAGCCAAGCAGGGGGTATTTCCTACGAGCAGTACTTC
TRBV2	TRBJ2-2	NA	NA	CASSEEQNTGELFF	TGTGCCAGCAGTGAAGAGCAGAACACCGGGGAGCTGTTTTTT
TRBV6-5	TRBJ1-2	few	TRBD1	CASTRTGTNYGYTF	TGTGCCAGCACCCGGACAGGGACCAACTATGGCTACACCTTC
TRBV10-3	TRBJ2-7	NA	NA	CAISVGEYYEQYF	TGTGCCATCAGTGTTGGGGAGTACTACGAGCAGTACTTC
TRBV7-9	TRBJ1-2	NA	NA	CASSLRYLGTHLDYGYTF	TGTGCCAGCAGCTTACGTTATTTAGGGACTCACTTGGACTATGGCTACACCTTC
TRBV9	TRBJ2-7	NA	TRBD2	CASSVGAGAYEQYF	TGTGCCAGCAGCGTAGGAGCGGGAGCCTACGAGCAGTACTTC
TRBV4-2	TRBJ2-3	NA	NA	CASSQDFLASDTQYF	TGTGCCAGCAGCCAAGATTTCCTAGCCTCAGATACGCAGTATTTT
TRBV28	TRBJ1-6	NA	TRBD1	CASSQGQPGSPLHF	TGTGCCAGCAGTCAGGGACAGCCCGGTTCCCCCCTCCACTTT